This TCR beta chain appears in the sequencing data of a study of blood T cell repertoires in COVID-19. Overall study: Specimens from acute and convalescent COVID-19 originated in the United States, Italy and Spain. From T cells, B-cell-depleted T cells, or PBMCs came the material, which was cDNA or gDNA.

Cohorts were assigned according to the clinical history that participants reported. Here immunoSEQ multiplex PCR was the method, and the copy in TCRdb shows in-frame clones only, minus some. This sample has approximately 400,000 clones, with approximately 89% found just once. The CDR3 contains 14 residues. CDR1 and CDR2 from the germline V gene are MNHEY and SMNVEV (reference sequence). V dropped 5 bases and J dropped 4; count of bases not matched to a gene: 2. V and J are TRBV27 and TRBJ2-1, with 10 positions matching TRBD2. This receptor was identified in a woman between 40 and 50 years old who had been exposed to COVID-19. The sample taken for sequencing was PBMCs or T cells enriched from blood (not recorded which). CDR3 sequence reads: CASSGLAEYNEQFF. CDR3 in DNA: TGTGCCAGCAGTGGACTAGCGGAATACAATGAGCAGTTCTTC.